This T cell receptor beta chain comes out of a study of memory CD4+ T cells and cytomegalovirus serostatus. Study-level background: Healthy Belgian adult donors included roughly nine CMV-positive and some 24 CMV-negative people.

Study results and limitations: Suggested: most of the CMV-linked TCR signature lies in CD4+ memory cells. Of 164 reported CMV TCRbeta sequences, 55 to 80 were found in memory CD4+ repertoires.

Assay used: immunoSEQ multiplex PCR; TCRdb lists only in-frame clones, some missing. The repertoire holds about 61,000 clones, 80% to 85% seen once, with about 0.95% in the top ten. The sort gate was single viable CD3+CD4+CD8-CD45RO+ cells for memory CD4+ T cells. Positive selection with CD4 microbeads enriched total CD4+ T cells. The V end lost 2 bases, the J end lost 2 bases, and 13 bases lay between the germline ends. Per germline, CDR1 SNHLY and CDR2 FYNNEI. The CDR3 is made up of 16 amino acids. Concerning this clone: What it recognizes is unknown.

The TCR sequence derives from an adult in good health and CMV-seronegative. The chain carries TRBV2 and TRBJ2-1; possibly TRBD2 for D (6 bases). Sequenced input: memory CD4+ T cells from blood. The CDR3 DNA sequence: TGTGCCAGCAGTGAACCCGAGATAGCGGCCTACAATGAGCAGTTCTTC. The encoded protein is CASSEPEIAAYNEQFF.